A single sample is the source of the 19 T cell receptor beta chains below, sequenced in a study of cytomegalovirus exposure and HLA in healthy donors. The PCR used 60 Vbeta and 13 Jbeta primers. Method: immunoSEQ multiplex PCR; TCRdb's copy keeps in-frame clones and lacks some. This table holds 200,000 to 250,000 clones, over 60% found once. Sequenced: PBMCs. Receptor source: a man aged 35 to 55 in good health and CMV-seronegative.

The chain couples TRBV2 to TRBJ1-1, with TRBD1 identical over 9 bases. Germline loops: CDR1 SNHLY, CDR2 FYNNEI. V lost 5 bases and J lost 0; bases outside the gene matches: 1. The CDR3 spans 14 residues. The CDR3 spells CASSRQGVNTEAFF. The CDR3 DNA sequence: TGTGCCAGCAGTCGACAGGGGGTGAACACTGAAGCTTTCTTT.

This clone turned up a few times. This chain joins TRBV12-5 and TRBJ1-1; a possible D gene is TRBD1 (6 bases). This CDR3 region has 13 residues. V was pared by 5 bases and J by 4 bases, with 11 bases between. Germline assignment: CDR1 LGHNT and CDR2 FRNRAP. As DNA, the CDR3 is TGTGCTAGTGGTAAGGGGGTAGGCACTGAAGCTTTCTTT. This codes for CASGKGVGTEAFF.

This clone came up once. The chain links TRBV15 to TRBJ1-1; D is possibly TRBD1 (6 bases). CDR1 LNHNV and CDR2 YYDKDF come from the germline V gene (reference sequence). The CDR3 totals 12 residues. Trimming cost V 4 bases and J 6 bases, with 9 bases left between them. The CDR3 spells CATSTRGSEAFF. The DNA of the CDR3 is TGTGCCACCAGCACCAGGGGCTCTGAAGCTTTCTTT.

This sequence joins TRBV2 and TRBJ1-2; D might be TRBD1 (5 bases). Germline CDR1 SNHLY, CDR2 FYNNEI. Trimming left V 8 bases short and J 0 bases short, with 16 bases between. The CDR3 is 15 amino acids. As DNA, the CDR3 is TGTGCCAGCGCATATTCAGGGCAGCCTAACTATGGCTACACCTTC. Protein: CASAYSGQPNYGYTF.

The V call is TRBV4-2, the J call TRBJ1-3; a weak D match, TRBD1 (6 bases). Germline assignment: CDR1 LGHNA and CDR2 YNFKEQ. This CDR3 has 16 amino acids. Trimming cost V 0 bases and J 4 bases, with 13 bases left between them. CDR3 in amino acids: CASSQDPPGVGNTIYF. The CDR3 nucleotides are TGTGCCAGCAGCCAAGATCCCCCAGGGGTCGGAAACACCATATATTTT.

The chain recombines TRBV27 with TRBJ2-1, with 8 positions matching TRBD2. The length of the CDR3 is 19 residues. Germline CDR1 reads MNHEY; CDR2 reads SMNVEV (reference sequence). The trim removed 1 base at V and 0 bases at J, leaving 11 bases unmatched. The CDR3 DNA sequence: TGTGCCAGCAGTTTATTTGAGCTAGCGGGCATGAGCTCCTACAATGAGCAGTTCTTC. This gives the protein CASSLFELAGMSSYNEQFF.

The chain couples TRBV7-2 to TRBJ1-1; D is uncertain. Germline V gene sequence: CDR1 SGHTA, CDR2 FQGNSA. Trimming shortened V by 5 bases and J by 4 bases, and 5 bases separated the two germline ends. This CDR3 region has 11 residues. DNA for the CDR3: TGTGCCAGCAGCGTCCGCACTGAAGCTTTCTTT. Protein product: CASSVRTEAFF.

The chain couples TRBV13 to TRBJ2-5, with D maybe TRBD1 (5 bases). The germline gives CDR1 PRHDT, CDR2 FYEKMQ (reference sequence). V was cut by 5 bases and J by 2 bases, with 12 bases left in between. The CDR3 contains 14 residues. The CDR3 loop reads CASSIFDSQETQYF. DNA of the CDR3: TGTGCCAGCAGCATCTTCGACAGTCAAGAGACCCAGTACTTC.

The chain couples TRBV7-8 to TRBJ1-1, with 10 bases that match TRBD1. V lost 7 bases, J lost 4 bases, and 12 bases stayed unmatched. There are 16 residues in the CDR3. Germline V CDR1 and CDR2: SGHVS, FQNEAQ. Here the CDR3 reads CASTRTGGSSATEAFF. Here the CDR3 DNA reads TGTGCCAGCACAAGGACAGGGGGTAGTTCCGCCACTGAAGCTTTCTTT. The full variable domain, with the rest looked up from reference TRBV7-8 and TRBJ1-1, is GAGVSQSPRYKVAKRGQDVALRCDPISGHVSLFWYQQALGQGPEFLTYFQNEAQLDKSGLPSDRFFAERPEGSVSTLKIQRTQQEDSAVYLCASTRTGGSSATEAFFGQGTRLTVV.

The CDR3 is CASSGGEPGQGVLRGYTF. CDR3 sequence (DNA): TGTGCCAGCAGTGGAGGGGAACCGGGACAGGGGGTTCTGAGGGGCTACACCTTC. J is TRBJ1-2 and V is TRBV6-1; 11 bases match TRBD1. This CDR3 has 18 residues. The V segment lost 4 bases and the J segment 8 bases; nucleotides outside the gene matches: 18. Germline V CDR1 and CDR2: MNHNS, SASEGT.

The genes are TRBV5-4 and TRBJ2-3; 11 bases agree with TRBD1. After removal of 4 bases from V and 1 base from J, the junction contained 2 bases not matched to a gene. The germline V gene encodes CDR1 SGHNT and CDR2 YYREEE (reference sequence). CDR3 length: 15 residues. CDR3 nucleotide sequence: TGTGCCAGCAGCGAGGACAGGGGGCGCACAGATACGCAGTATTTT. Encoded protein: CASSEDRGRTDTQYF. Based on the CDR3 plus reference TRBV5-4 and TRBJ2-3, the full variable domain is ETGVTQSPTHLIKTRGQQVTLRCSSQSGHNTVSWYQQALGQGPQFIFQYYREEENGRGNFPPRFSGLQFPNYSSELNVNALELDDSALYLCASSEDRGRTDTQYFGPGTRLTVL.

This clone was seen a handful of times. The chain has TRBV6-5 and TRBJ1-1; TRBD1 is a possible D gene (5 bases). Trimming left V 6 bases short and J 2 bases short, with 10 bases between. Per germline, CDR1 MNHEY and CDR2 SVGAGI. The CDR3 runs 13 residues. Here the CDR3 reads CASRVQGNTEAFF. CDR3 bases: TGTGCCAGCAGGGTCCAGGGAAACACTGAAGCTTTCTTT.

This chain uses TRBV27 with TRBJ1-5; tentative D call: TRBD1 (5 bases). The ends were cut back, 2 bases at V and 1 base at J, with 9 bases in the middle. The CDR3 is made up of 15 amino acids. The germline CDR1 and CDR2 sequences are MNHEY and SMNVEV (reference sequence). Here the CDR3 reads CASSLKGWSNQPQHF. DNA of the CDR3: TGTGCCAGCAGTTTAAAGGGGTGGAGCAATCAGCCCCAGCATTTT.

The chain is built from TRBV19 and TRBJ2-5, with D possibly matching TRBD2 (6 bases). Germline V gene sequence: CDR1 LNHDA, CDR2 SQIVND (reference sequence). Trimming cost V 3 bases and J 4 bases, with 18 bases left between them. The CDR3 consists of 16 residues. The CDR3 bases are TGTGCCAGTAGTATGATACGCGGGAAAGGAGGAGAGACCCAGTACTTC. Protein sequence: CASSMIRGKGGETQYF.

This clone was observed once. The rearrangement joins TRBV19 to TRBJ1-5; D is ambiguous. V lost 1 base, J lost 4 bases, and 8 bases lay in between. Germline V lookup: CDR1 LNHDA, CDR2 SQIVND (reference sequence). This CDR3 contains 14 residues. This chain's CDR3 is CASSIAGLNQPQHF. The DNA of the CDR3 is TGTGCCAGTAGTATAGCCGGGTTAAATCAGCCCCAGCATTTT.

This clone was found once. The chain carries TRBV19 and TRBJ2-2; TRBD1 might be the D (6 bases). The CDR3 spans 16 residues. Trimming took 4 bases from V and 0 from J, leaving 12 bases between them. Germline CDR1 and CDR2: LNHDA and SQIVND (reference sequence). The CDR3 loop reads CASSTQGQTNTGELFF. The DNA of the CDR3 is TGTGCCAGTAGTACCCAAGGACAGACGAACACCGGGGAGCTGTTTTTT. Variable domain in full (rest from reference TRBV19 and TRBJ2-2): DGGITQSPKYLFRKEGQNVTLSCEQNLNHDAMYWYRQDPGQGLRLIYYSQIVNDFQKGDIAEGYSVSREKKESFPLTVTSAQKNPTAFYLCASSTQGQTNTGELFFGEGSRLTVL.

The V call is TRBV7-2, the J call TRBJ2-2; D not certain. Trimming shortened V by 5 bases and J by 7 bases, and 11 bases separated the two germline ends. The CDR3 covers 13 residues. Germline lookup yields CDR1 SGHTA and CDR2 FQGNSA. The CDR3 loop reads CASSPRVDGELFF. The CDR3 DNA reads TGTGCCAGCAGCCCCCGGGTGGACGGGGAGCTGTTTTTT. Full variable domain (rest looked up from reference TRBV7-2 and TRBJ2-2): GAGVSQSPSNKVTEKGKDVELRCDPISGHTALYWYRQSLGQGLEFLIYFQGNSAPDKSGLPSDRFSAERTGGSVSTLTIQRTQQEDSAVYLCASSPRVDGELFFGEGSRLTVL.

The V and J genes are TRBV5-1 and TRBJ2-7; the match to TRBD1 covers 8 bases. CDR3 length: 15 amino acids. CDR1 and CDR2 (germline): SGHRS, YFSETQ. Trimming removed 6 bases from V and 6 bases from J; junction bases left unmatched: 14. Here the CDR3 DNA reads TGCGCCAGCAACCACCCCGGGACAGGACATTCCGAGCAGTACTTC. Translated: CASNHPGTGHSEQYF.

The CDR3 spells CASSVSGGFLGYTF. The CDR3 coding sequence is TGTGCCAGCAGTGTCTCAGGGGGCTTTCTTGGCTACACCTTC. The genes are TRBV28 and TRBJ1-2, with TRBD1 identical over 8 bases. V lost 5 bases, J lost 7 bases, and 9 bases stayed unmatched. This CDR3 is 14 amino acids long. CDR1 MDHEN and CDR2 SYDVKM come from the germline V gene.